These T cell receptor beta chains were read from a single sample in a study of cytomegalovirus exposure and HLA in healthy donors. Clones were read by immunoSEQ multiplex PCR, and TCRdb kept only the in-frame ones, dropping some. There are approximately 150,000 clones in the sample; around 65% occur only once, and 6.5% lies in the top ten. The sequencing input was PBMCs. Source of these receptors: a woman aged 60-75 years in good health and CMV-seronegative. Each CDR3 is given with its conserved first and last residue. A D gene is named only where the DNA matches it firmly. Expanded clones get a size class; other rows say once, few or many, or leave the size out.

d_gene	v_gene	j_gene	abundance	CDR3aa	CDR3nt
.	TRBV4-1	TRBJ1-4	few	CASRRAISEKLFF	TGCGCCAGCCGCAGGGCCATTTCTGAAAAACTGTTTTTT
TRBD2	TRBV5-6	TRBJ2-7	.	CASRPGGAGSYEQYF	TGTGCCAGCAGGCCCGGGGGGGCGGGATCCTACGAGCAGTACTTC
.	TRBV5-1	TRBJ2-7	.	CASSPSGEPYEQYF	TGCGCCAGCAGCCCCTCCGGGGAACCCTACGAGCAGTACTTC
TRBD1	TRBV5-6	TRBJ2-2	few	CASSLNPGTGGSNTGELFF	TGTGCCAGCAGCTTGAACCCCGGGACAGGGGGATCGAACACCGGGGAGCTGTTTTTT
.	TRBV2	TRBJ2-3	.	CASSVGAASTDTQYF	TGTGCCAGCAGTGTGGGCGCTGCTAGCACAGATACGCAGTATTTT
TRBD2	TRBV15	TRBJ2-1	few	CATSNPLAGGDNEQFF	TGTGCCACCAGCAATCCACTAGCGGGAGGCGACAATGAGCAGTTCTTC
.	TRBV20-1	TRBJ1-2	.	CSADGRYGYTF	TGCAGTGCTGACGGGAGGTATGGCTACACCTTC
TRBD1	TRBV19	TRBJ1-2	.	CASSTRTGGYGYTF	TGTGCCAGTAGTACTCGGACAGGAGGCTATGGCTACACCTTC
TRBD1	TRBV6-5	TRBJ2-7	once	CASRIRDRDEQHF	TGTGCCAGCAGGATCCGGGACAGGGACGAGCAGCACTTC
.	TRBV5-4	TRBJ2-5	.	CASSLRTVRETQHF	TGTGCCAGCAGTTTAAGGACAGTCAGGGAGACCCAGCACTTC
TRBD2	TRBV19	TRBJ2-1	once	CASSKGLGRGNEQFF	TGTGCCAGTAGTAAGGGGCTAGGGAGGGGTAATGAGCAGTTCTTC
TRBD2	TRBV19	TRBJ2-1	.	CASSIQRGGNEQFF	TGTGCCAGTAGTATCCAGCGGGGGGGCAATGAGCAGTTCTTC
.	TRBV19	TRBJ1-4	.	CAFLEWGGDEKLFF	TGTGCCTTCTTGGAGTGGGGAGGGGATGAAAAACTGTTTTTT
.	TRBV28	TRBJ1-5	.	CASSQYQPQHF	TGTGCCAGCAGTCAGTATCAGCCCCAGCATTTT
.	TRBV5-1	TRBJ1-1	.	CASSSGPEMNTEAFF	TGCGCCAGCAGCTCCGGTCCGGAGATGAACACTGAAGCTTTCTTT
.	TRBV5-1	TRBJ2-1	.	CASSFRTVKPTYNEQFF	TGCGCCAGCAGCTTCCGGACAGTGAAACCGACCTACAATGAGCAGTTCTTC
TRBD1	TRBV6-1	TRBJ2-7	.	CASNLDRGSYEQYF	TGTGCCAGCAACCTGGACAGGGGTTCCTACGAGCAGTACTTC
.	TRBV7-8	TRBJ2-7	.	CASSLMTLTSLNSYEQYF	TGTGCCAGCAGCTTAATGACCCTTACTAGCCTCAACTCCTACGAGCAGTACTTC
TRBD2	TRBV7-2	TRBJ2-1	.	CASSLRRGVSEQFF	TGTGCCAGCAGCTTAAGGCGGGGGGTAAGTGAGCAGTTCTTC
.	TRBV18	TRBJ1-3	few	CASSPRGGPSGNTIYF	TGTGCCAGCTCACCACGAGGCGGCCCCTCTGGAAACACCATATATTTT
TRBD2	TRBV7-8	TRBJ2-3	once	CASSPRAVRGLAGAYTDTQYF	TGTGCCAGCAGCCCCCGGGCAGTTCGGGGACTAGCGGGAGCGTACACAGATACGCAGTATTTT
TRBD1	TRBV11-2	TRBJ1-3	.	CASSLAIQGRGNTIYF	TGTGCCAGCAGCTTAGCGATACAGGGGAGAGGAAACACCATATATTTT
.	TRBV9	TRBJ1-2	few	CASSVNPQGSDYGYTF	TGTGCCAGCAGCGTCAATCCCCAGGGATCGGACTATGGCTACACCTTC
.	TRBV15	TRBJ2-7	once	CATSSSGGLPYEQYF	TGTGCCACCAGCTCCTCAGGGGGACTCCCCTACGAGCAGTACTTC
TRBD2	TRBV4-3	TRBJ2-7	.	CASSQDSGGAQLYEQYF	TGCGCCAGCAGCCAAGATTCCGGGGGGGCCCAGCTCTACGAGCAGTACTTC
TRBD2	TRBV11-3	TRBJ2-5	once	CASSRGGGQETQYF	TGTGCCAGCAGCCGGGGGGGCGGCCAAGAGACCCAGTACTTC
.	TRBV9	TRBJ1-6	.	CASSVRGANSPLHF	TGTGCCAGCAGCGTAAGAGGTGCTAATTCACCCCTCCACTTT
TRBD2	TRBV28	TRBJ2-7	.	CASSLSVAGGRNEQYF	TGTGCCAGCAGTTTATCGGTAGCGGGAGGGCGCAACGAGCAGTACTTC
TRBD1	TRBV19	TRBJ1-2	.	CASSLGQGIAYGYTF	TGTGCCAGTAGTCTCGGACAGGGGATTGCCTATGGCTACACCTTC
.	TRBV10-3	TRBJ2-1	.	CAISVEEYQFF	TGTGCCATCAGTGTTGAGGAATATCAGTTCTTC
.	TRBV19	TRBJ1-2	few	CASREDRYGYTF	TGTGCCAGTCGTGAGGACAGATATGGCTACACCTTC
.	TRBV7-2	TRBJ1-6	.	CASRGIQEYNSPLHF	TGTGCCAGCAGGGGGATACAGGAATATAATTCACCCCTCCACTTT
TRBD1	TRBV9	TRBJ2-5	once	CASSPGTGGRQQYF	TGTGCCAGCAGTCCCGGGACAGGGGGACGGCAGCAGTACTTC
.	TRBV2	TRBJ1-2	.	CASSEGLQNYGYTF	TGTGCCAGCAGTGAAGGATTACAGAACTATGGCTACACCTTC
.	TRBV27	TRBJ2-7	.	CASSFPGGDQYF	TGTGCCAGCAGTTTCCCCGGAGGGGATCAGTACTTC
.	TRBV19	TRBJ2-3	once	CASSLGQPNTDTQYF	TGTGCCAGTAGTTTGGGGCAGCCAAACACAGATACGCAGTATTTT
.	TRBV29-1	TRBJ1-5	.	CSVEASGSNQPQHF	TGCAGCGTTGAAGCCAGCGGTAGCAATCAGCCCCAGCATTTT
TRBD2	TRBV5-1	TRBJ2-2	.	CASSLWGPGTSGSEVGELFF	TGCGCCAGCAGCTTGTGGGGACCCGGGACTAGCGGGAGTGAGGTCGGGGAGCTGTTTTTT
.	TRBV29-1	TRBJ2-5	.	CSVGPSQETQYF	TGCAGCGTTGGGCCCAGCCAAGAGACCCAGTACTTC
.	TRBV19	TRBJ1-2	once	CASSVQDTASYGYTF	TGTGCCAGTAGCGTACAGGACACCGCCTCCTATGGCTACACCTTC
.	TRBV5-4	TRBJ1-4	few	CASTRAGVNEKLFF	TGTGCCAGCACCCGCGCAGGGGTTAATGAAAAACTGTTTTTT
TRBD2	TRBV5-4	TRBJ2-3	.	CASRPGLVSPYTQYF	TGTGCCAGCAGGCCGGGACTAGTTTCCCCCTATACGCAGTATTTT
TRBD1	TRBV7-2	TRBJ2-5	once	CASSRPGQAQETQYF	TGTGCCAGCAGCCGCCCCGGACAGGCCCAAGAGACCCAGTACTTC
.	TRBV29-1	TRBJ2-7	once	CSVVYGLATYEQYF	TGCAGCGTTGTTTACGGACTGGCTACCTACGAGCAGTACTTC
TRBD1	TRBV5-1	TRBJ2-7	once	CASSLALGQPYEEQYF	TGCGCCAGCAGCTTGGCCTTGGGACAGCCCTATGAGGAGCAGTACTTC
.	TRBV5-6	TRBJ2-7	few	CASSPLQDKYEQYF	TGTGCCAGCAGCCCACTCCAGGACAAATACGAGCAGTACTTC
TRBD1	TRBV6-1	TRBJ2-2	.	CATLPRQGPTGELFF	TGTGCCACCTTACCTAGACAGGGACCCACCGGGGAGCTGTTTTTT
TRBD1	TRBV5-1	TRBJ1-1	.	CASSLGTGQAEAFF	TGCGCCAGCAGCTTAGGGACAGGGCAGGCTGAAGCTTTCTTT
TRBD2	TRBV13	TRBJ2-2	.	CASSFSGGVTGELFF	TGTGCCAGCAGCTTCAGCGGGGGGGTCACCGGGGAGCTGTTTTTT
.	TRBV5-1	TRBJ2-7	.	CASSVRLGDHEQYF	TGCGCCAGCAGCGTAAGACTAGGAGACCACGAGCAGTACTTC
TRBD2	TRBV7-2	TRBJ2-2	.	CASSYLAGGPGELFF	TGTGCCAGCAGCTACTTGGCGGGGGGCCCCGGGGAGCTGTTTTTT
TRBD2	TRBV6-1	TRBJ2-3	many	CASTGSGSVGDTQYF	TGTGCCAGCACAGGTAGCGGGAGCGTAGGAGATACGCAGTATTTT
TRBD2	TRBV9	TRBJ2-1	.	CASSVGGASSNEQFF	TGTGCCAGCAGCGTCGGGGGGGCCTCTAGCAATGAGCAGTTCTTC
TRBD2	TRBV5-1	TRBJ2-1	.	CASSTAGGTYNEQFF	TGCGCCAGCAGCACAGCGGGAGGTACCTACAATGAGCAGTTCTTC